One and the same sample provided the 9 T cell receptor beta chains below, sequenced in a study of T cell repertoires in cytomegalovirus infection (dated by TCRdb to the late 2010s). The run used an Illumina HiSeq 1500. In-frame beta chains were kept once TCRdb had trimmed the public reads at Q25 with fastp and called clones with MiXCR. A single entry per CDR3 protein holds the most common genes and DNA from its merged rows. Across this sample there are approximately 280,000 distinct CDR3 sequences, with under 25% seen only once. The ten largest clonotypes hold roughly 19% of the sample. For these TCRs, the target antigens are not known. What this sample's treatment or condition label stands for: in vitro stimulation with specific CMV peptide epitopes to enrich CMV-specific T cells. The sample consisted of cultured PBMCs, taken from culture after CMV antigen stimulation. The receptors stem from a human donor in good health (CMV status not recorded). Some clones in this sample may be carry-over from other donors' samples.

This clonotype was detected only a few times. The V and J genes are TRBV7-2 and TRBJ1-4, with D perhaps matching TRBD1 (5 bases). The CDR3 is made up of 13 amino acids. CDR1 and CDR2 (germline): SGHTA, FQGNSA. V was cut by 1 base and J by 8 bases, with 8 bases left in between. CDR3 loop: CASSLDPGEKLFF. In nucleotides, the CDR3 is TGTGCCAGCAGCTTAGACCCAGGGGAAAAACTGTTTTTT.

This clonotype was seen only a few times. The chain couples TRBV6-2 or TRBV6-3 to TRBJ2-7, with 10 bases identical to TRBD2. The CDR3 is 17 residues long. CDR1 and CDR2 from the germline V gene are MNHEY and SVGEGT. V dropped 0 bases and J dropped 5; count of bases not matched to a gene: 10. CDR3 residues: CASSYSSASGSGHEQYV. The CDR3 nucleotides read TGTGCCAGCAGTTACTCGTCGGCTAGCGGGAGCGGGCACGAGCAGTACGTC.

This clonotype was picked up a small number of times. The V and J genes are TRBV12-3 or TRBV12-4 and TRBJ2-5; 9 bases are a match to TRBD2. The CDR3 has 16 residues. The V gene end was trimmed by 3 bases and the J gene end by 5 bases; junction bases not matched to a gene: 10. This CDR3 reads CASSLWLAGEGETQYF. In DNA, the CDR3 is TGTGCCAGCAGTTTGTGGTTAGCGGGAGAGGGCGAGACCCAGTACTTC.

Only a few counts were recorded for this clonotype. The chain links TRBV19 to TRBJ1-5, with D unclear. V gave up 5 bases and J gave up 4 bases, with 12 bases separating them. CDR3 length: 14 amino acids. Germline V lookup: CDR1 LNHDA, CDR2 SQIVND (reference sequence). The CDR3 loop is CASSPMGLNQPQHF. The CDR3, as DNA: TGTGCCAGTAGTCCAATGGGCCTTAATCAGCCCCAGCATTTT.

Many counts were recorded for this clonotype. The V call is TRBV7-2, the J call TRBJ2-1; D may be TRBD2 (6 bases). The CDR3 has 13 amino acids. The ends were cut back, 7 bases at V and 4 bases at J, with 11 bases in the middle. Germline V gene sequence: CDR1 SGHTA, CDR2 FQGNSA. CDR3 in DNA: TGTGCCAGCACCCTCAGCGGGTACAATGAGCAGTTCTTC. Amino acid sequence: CASTLSGYNEQFF.

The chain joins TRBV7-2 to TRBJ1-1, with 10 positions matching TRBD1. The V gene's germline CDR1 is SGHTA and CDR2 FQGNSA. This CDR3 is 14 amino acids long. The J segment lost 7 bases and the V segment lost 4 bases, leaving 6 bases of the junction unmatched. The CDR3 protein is CASSSLTGGGEAFF. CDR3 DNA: TGTGCCAGCAGCTCCTTGACAGGGGGCGGTGAAGCTTTCTTT.

CDR3 in DNA: TGTGCCAGCAGACAGGGACGTGACAATCAGCCCCAGCATTTT. Translated, it gives CASRQGRDNQPQHF. The chain is built from TRBV12-3 or TRBV12-4 and TRBJ1-5; a possible D gene is TRBD1 (6 bases). Trimming removed 6 bases at V and 3 bases at J, with 12 bases between. This CDR3 comprises 14 residues.

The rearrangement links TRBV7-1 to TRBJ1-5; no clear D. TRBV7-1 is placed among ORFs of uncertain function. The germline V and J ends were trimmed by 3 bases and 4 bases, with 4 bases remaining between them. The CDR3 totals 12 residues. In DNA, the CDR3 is TGTGCCAGCAGCTCGTATAATCAGCCCCAGCATTTT. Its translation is CASSSYNQPQHF.

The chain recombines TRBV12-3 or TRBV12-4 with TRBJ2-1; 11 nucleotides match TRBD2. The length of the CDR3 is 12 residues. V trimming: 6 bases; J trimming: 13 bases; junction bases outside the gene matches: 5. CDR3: CASRPGTSGQFF. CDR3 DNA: TGTGCCAGCAGGCCCGGGACTAGCGGACAGTTCTTC.